The T cell receptor beta chain described here comes from a study of shared clonotypes between healthy human individuals. General study findings and limits: Genetic and exposure-history diversity was limited by the few donors. The expectation was that sequencing depth would affect clonotype sharing among donors. Naive subsets, compared against memory subsets, generally had larger estimated richness values.

Cells designated naive CD8 were CD45RO-negative and were positively selected for CCR7, with terminally differentiated effector memory CD45RA+ cells excluded. Clones were sequenced by immunoSEQ multiplex PCR, and TCRdb holds only the in-frame ones, with some missing. This sample yields about 2,100,000 clones, of which 85% to 95% are seen a single time; roughly 1.7% belongs to the top ten. Germline V gene lookup returns CDR1 LNHDA and CDR2 SQIVND (reference sequence). V was shortened by 3 bases and J by 8 bases, with 19 bases between the two germline ends. The length of the CDR3 is 16 residues. Concerning this clone: Its antigen is not known.

The clonotype originates from a man aged 18-30 years in good health. Some clones in this sample may be carry-over from other donors' samples. V is TRBV19 and J is TRBJ1-4, with a tentative D call TRBD1 (5 bases). Sequenced input: naive CD8+ T cells from PBMCs. This CDR3 reads CASSIWYGLQGEKLFF. CDR3 sequence (DNA): TGTGCCAGTAGTATCTGGTATGGACTCCAGGGCGAAAAACTGTTTTTT.